Following are 19 T cell receptor beta chains from one sample sequenced in a study of blood T cells in healthy people across ages. PCR was performed a second time for about 6 to 12 cycles using a sample-barcoded 5' primer and a J-beta primer mix. From the 5' RACE reads, TCRdb called clonotypes with MiXCR, one entry per CDR3 protein. Altogether 1.5 million to 2 million distinct CDR3 sequences are present, about 35% being singletons, with the ten largest covering 10% to 12%. Sample: blood. The receptor set was obtained from a woman between 25 and 40 years old in good health.

The J gene is TRBJ2-5, the V gene TRBV28, with unresolved D. Looked up from germline, CDR1 is MDHEN and CDR2 is SYDVKM. The CDR3 is 13 residues long. Between the trimmed V and J ends, which lost 7 bases and 4 bases, there was a span of 13 bases. CDR3 bases: TGTGCCAGCACCCCCATGTGGGGAGAGACCCAGTACTTC. Its translation: CASTPMWGETQYF.

This clonotype showed up just a few times. This chain links TRBV4-1 with TRBJ1-5; D not resolved. V was clipped by 3 bases and J by 0 bases, with 9 bases between them. This CDR3 is 15 amino acids long. Germline CDR1 reads MGHRA; CDR2 reads YSYEKL. CDR3 protein: CASSQILGSNQPQHF. CDR3 coding DNA: TGCGCCAGCAGCCAGATTCTGGGTAGCAATCAGCCCCAGCATTTT.

Note on this clonotype: Likely a read error: the CDR3 ends without its conserved phenylalanine or tryptophan. The rearrangement uses TRBV7-9 and TRBJ2-5, with no clear D. The J call is in doubt because the DNA end fits TRBJ2-7 better. CDR1 and CDR2 from the germline V gene are SEHNR and FQNEAQ (reference sequence). The CDR3 sequence is 13 residues long. CDR3 sequence: CASSPNTASEQYS. Here the CDR3 DNA reads TGTGCCAGCAGCCCTAATACCGCCAGCGAGCAGTACTCC.

The chain joins TRBV27 to TRBJ1-1; D unresolved. Germline lookup yields CDR1 MNHEY and CDR2 SMNVEV (reference sequence). The CDR3 sequence is 15 residues long. Trimming pared 8 bases from V and 4 bases from J, leaving 20 bases between. CDR3 in amino acids: CASFSPSVAGTEAFF. In DNA form, the CDR3 reads TGTGCCAGCTTCTCCCCATCGGTCGCTGGCACTGAAGCTTTCTTT.

This clonotype has at least ten counts. The chain uses TRBV5-5 and TRBJ2-7; D gene ambiguous. V lost 5 bases and J lost 3, with 12 bases in between. Germline CDR1 and CDR2: SGHKS and YYEKEE (reference sequence). The CDR3 extends over 13 amino acids. The CDR3 DNA is TGTGCCAGCAGTTCCCCCGAGCGCTACGAGCAGTACTTC. Translated: CASSSPERYEQYF.

This clonotype has just a few counts. The rearrangement joins TRBV15 to TRBJ2-5; unclear D gene. This CDR3 region has 15 residues. The ends were cut back, 5 bases at V and 2 bases at J, with 15 bases in the middle. From germline, CDR1 is LNHNV and CDR2 YYDKDF (reference sequence). CDR3 nucleotides: TGTGCCACCAGCCACGGTCGTGGGCTACAAGAGACCCAGTACTTC. Translating gives CATSHGRGLQETQYF.

This chain joins TRBV20-1 and TRBJ2-3, with TRBD2 identical over 9 bases. Germline CDR1 reads DFQATT; CDR2 reads SNEGSKA (reference sequence). The CDR3 contains 16 residues. CDR3 amino acids: CSLATSGVVGTDTQYF. DNA for the CDR3: TGCAGCCTGGCGACTAGCGGAGTCGTCGGTACAGATACGCAGTATTTT.

The chain is built from TRBV20-1 and TRBJ1-5; the match to TRBD1 covers 8 bases. This CDR3 has 15 residues. Germline V lookup: CDR1 DFQATT, CDR2 SNEGSKA (reference sequence). Trimming at V came to 4 bases and at J to 6 bases, leaving 11 bases not matched to a gene. DNA for the CDR3: TGCAGTGCTAAGGACAGGGCCTGGGGTAGTCAGCCCCAGCATTTT. Translated: CSAKDRAWGSQPQHF.

The chain uses TRBV3-1 and TRBJ2-5, with D perhaps TRBD2 (7 bases). Trimming cost V 5 bases and J 5 bases, with 18 bases left between them. Germline V gene sequence: CDR1 LGHDT, CDR2 YNNKEL (reference sequence). The CDR3 totals 15 residues. CDR3 sequence (DNA): TGTGCCAGCAGCGAAATCTGGGGGGGCCGGGAGACCCAGTACTTC. Its protein product is CASSEIWGGRETQYF.

The chain links TRBV4-1 to TRBJ2-3, with 11 nucleotides matching TRBD2. CDR1 MGHRA and CDR2 YSYEKL come from the germline V gene. With V trimmed by 4 bases and J by 2 bases, 8 bases remained unmatched. There are 17 residues in the CDR3. The CDR3 spells CASSLAGGREVTDTQYF. The CDR3 DNA is TGCGCCAGCAGCCTAGCGGGAGGGAGGGAAGTCACAGATACGCAGTATTTT.

This clonotype occurred a few times. The chain is built from TRBV7-3 and TRBJ1-1, with D perhaps TRBD1 (5 bases). The CDR3 has 16 amino acids. CDR1 is SGHTA, CDR2 FQGTGA, per germline. V shed 3 bases and J shed 4 bases, with 18 bases lying between them. This CDR3 is CASSFPTGGSGTEAFF. CDR3 bases: TGTGCCAGCAGCTTCCCAACGGGGGGGTCGGGCACTGAAGCTTTCTTT.

Ten or more counts support this clonotype. The J gene is TRBJ2-7, the V gene TRBV27; TRBD2 aligns across 14 bases. The CDR3 extends over 15 amino acids. Trimming took 4 bases from V and 6 from J; bases not matched to a gene: 5. Germline V gives CDR1 MNHEY, CDR2 SMNVEV (reference sequence). CDR3 sequence reads: CASSSGTSGRGEQYF. CDR3 DNA: TGTGCCAGCAGTTCCGGGACTAGCGGGAGAGGCGAGCAGTACTTC.

The J gene is TRBJ2-3, the V gene TRBV28; D may match TRBD1 or TRBD2 (6 bases each). V lost 9 bases, J lost 6 bases, and 22 bases lay in between. The CDR3 consists of 15 residues. Germline CDR1 reads MDHEN; CDR2 reads SYDVKM. CDR3 region: CASSPTGGRSDTQYF. The CDR3 coding sequence is TGTGCCAGTAGCCCAACTGGGGGGCGATCTGATACGCAGTATTTT.

V gene TRBV7-2 combines with J gene TRBJ2-1, with D perhaps TRBD2 (5 bases). This CDR3 region has 16 residues. The germline V gene has CDR1 SGHTA and CDR2 FQGNSA. The V and J ends lost 1 base and 6 bases respectively, with 16 bases between them. The CDR3 loop reads CASSLGRPASLNEQFF. The CDR3 DNA reads as TGTGCCAGCAGCTTAGGGAGGCCAGCTAGTCTCAATGAGCAGTTCTTC.

To note about this clonotype: A clone one base away is much larger, so this may be a read error. This chain joins TRBV15 and TRBJ2-5, with TRBD1 matching 7 bases. The last part of the DNA fits TRBJ2-7 better; the J call may be wrong. The CDR3 loop spans 12 amino acids. Germline assignment: CDR1 LNHNV and CDR2 YYDKDF (reference sequence). CDR3 sequence: CATCRDRYEQYF. In DNA, the CDR3 is TGTGCCACCTGCAGGGACAGATACGAGCAGTACTTC.

The DNA of the CDR3 is TGTGCCAGCAGCACCCTGGGGAGCAAATCCTACGAGCAGTACTTC. Protein sequence: CASSTLGSKSYEQYF. The J gene is TRBJ2-7, the V gene TRBV14; D perhaps matches TRBD2 (5 bases). The CDR3 loop spans 15 amino acids. Trimming stripped 5 bases from V and 1 base from J, with 15 bases between. From germline, CDR1 is SGHDN and CDR2 FVKESK.

This chain connects TRBV7-3 to TRBJ1-1; no firm D call. This CDR3 is 14 amino acids long. Germline V gene data show CDR1 as SGHTA and CDR2 as FQGTGA. The V end lost 3 bases, the J end lost 3 bases, and 11 bases lay between the germline ends. This CDR3 is CASSFYGGYTEAFF. The CDR3 bases are TGTGCCAGCAGCTTTTATGGAGGGTACACTGAAGCTTTCTTT.

Here the CDR3 reads CASSLRATKQFF. CDR3 DNA sequence: TGTGCCAGCAGCTTGAGGGCCACAAAGCAGTTCTTC. The rearrangement links TRBV5-6 to TRBJ2-1; unclear D gene. This CDR3 has 12 amino acids. CDR1 is SGHDT and CDR2 is YYEEEE in the germline V gene. V gave up 1 base and J gave up 11 bases, with 10 bases separating them.

The chain is built from TRBV2 and TRBJ1-2, with D perhaps matching TRBD1 (5 bases). The V and J ends lost 5 bases and 4 bases respectively, with 14 bases between them. Per the germline V gene, CDR1 is SNHLY and CDR2 is FYNNEI. The CDR3 spans 14 residues. CDR3 protein: CASSSHGGPYGYTF. DNA for the CDR3: TGTGCCAGCAGTTCTCACGGGGGACCCTATGGCTACACCTTC.